The 11 T cell receptor beta chains below all came from one sample that was sequenced in a study of TIL therapy for anti-PD-1-resistant metastatic lung cancer. Specified time point: pre-treatment sample, taken before nivolumab and TIL therapy. Pleural nodules or supraclavicular lymph nodes made up most of the excised metastases sampled. Sequencing used immunoSEQ v3. TCRdb keeps only in-frame clones here, not all; method: immunoSEQ multiplex PCR. In the table there are more than 90,000 clones, about three fifths of which are singletons. The sequencing used tumor tissue, collected at baseline. The receptors shown here come from a person between 25 and 79 years old with non-small cell lung cancer.

This chain connects TRBV2 to TRBJ2-1; 9 bases align to TRBD1. The V segment lost 10 bases and the J segment 6 bases; nucleotides outside the gene matches: 10. In germline, CDR1 is SNHLY, CDR2 FYNNEI. CDR3 length: 14 residues. This CDR3 is CATGQDRGGNEQFF. DNA of the CDR3: TGTGCCACGGGGCAGGACAGGGGAGGCAATGAGCAGTTCTTC.

This clone is a singleton in its sample. This chain connects TRBV19 to TRBJ1-5; 7 bases align to TRBD1. V lost 7 bases and J lost 7; bases outside the gene matches: 13. The CDR3 extends over 15 amino acids. The germline V gene has CDR1 LNHDA and CDR2 SQIVND (reference sequence). In DNA form, the CDR3 reads TGTGCCAGTACTCCGGGACAGCTCTCATGGCAGCCCCAGCATTTT. Amino acid sequence: CASTPGQLSWQPQHF. Complete variable domain (other parts from reference TRBV19 and TRBJ1-5): DGGITQSPKYLFRKEGQNVTLSCEQNLNHDAMYWYRQDPGQGLRLIYYSQIVNDFQKGDIAEGYSVSREKKESFPLTVTSAQKNPTAFYLCASTPGQLSWQPQHFGDGTRLSIL.

This sequence joins TRBV11-2 and TRBJ2-5; D possibly corresponds to TRBD1 (6 bases). The CDR3 contains 13 residues. The germline CDR1 and CDR2 sequences are SGHAT and FQNNGV. Trimming left V 6 bases short and J 3 bases short, with 11 bases between. CDR3 residues: CASRPQGKETQYF. CDR3 nucleotide sequence: TGTGCCAGCAGACCTCAGGGGAAAGAGACCCAGTACTTC. Full variable domain (missing parts from reference TRBV11-2 and TRBJ2-5): EAGVAQSPRYKIIEKRQSVAFWCNPISGHATLYWYQQILGQGPKLLIQFQNNGVVDDSQLPKDRFSAERLKGVDSTLKIQPAKLEDSAVYLCASRPQGKETQYFGPGTRLLVL.

In this sample, this clone turned up a few times. The rearrangement links TRBV7-9 to TRBJ1-2, with D possibly matching TRBD1 (6 bases). Looked up from germline, CDR1 is SEHNR and CDR2 is FQNEAQ (reference sequence). The CDR3 extends over 15 amino acids. V was pared by 2 bases and J by 3 bases, with 13 bases between. The CDR3 loop is CASSLRGDNDYGYTF. The CDR3 DNA reads as TGTGCCAGCAGCTTAAGGGGGGACAACGACTATGGCTACACCTTC.

In DNA, the CDR3 is TGTGCCAGCAGCTTAAACCCCCCGGGCCTAAGTAATGAGCAGTTCTTC. It specifies CASSLNPPGLSNEQFF. This rearrangement joins TRBV7-3 to TRBJ2-1; D is unclear. Germline CDR1 reads SGHTA; CDR2 reads FQGTGA. The CDR3 covers 16 residues. The ends were cut back, 1 base at V and 7 bases at J, with 17 bases in the middle.

The CDR3 nucleotides read TGTGCCAGCAGCCAAGGACAGGGGGGGGGTTCACCCCTCCACTTT. Translating it yields CASSQGQGGGSPLHF. This chain joins TRBV3-1 (or the pseudogene TRBV3-2) and TRBJ1-6; 9 bases map to TRBD1. The CDR3 runs 15 residues. V dropped 1 base and J dropped 9; count of bases not matched to a gene: 4. Germline assignment: CDR1 LGHDT and CDR2 YNNKEL (reference sequence).

The chain recombines TRBV29-1 with TRBJ2-3; unclear D gene. Germline loops: CDR1 SQVTM, CDR2 ANQGSEA. The CDR3 runs to 12 residues. V shed 1 base and J shed 9 bases, with 11 bases lying between them. In DNA, the CDR3 is TGCAGCGTTGAAGTTTCGTCCGTCACGCAGTATTTT. It codes for CSVEVSSVTQYF.

The chain employs TRBV19 and TRBJ1-5; tentatively, D is TRBD1 (5 bases). CDR1 is LNHDA, CDR2 SQIVND, per germline (reference sequence). This CDR3 is built from 14 residues. V lost 7 bases and J lost 9, with 19 bases in between. The CDR3 DNA sequence: TGTGCCAGTACCCCCTGGGACCGGGGGAGGCCCCAGCATTTT. Protein: CASTPWDRGRPQHF.

This clone was found a few times. The CDR3, as DNA: TGTGCCAGCAGCTCGGACAGCCATAATGAAAAACTGTTTTTT. It yields the protein CASSSDSHNEKLFF. The V call is TRBV7-2, the J call TRBJ1-4, with a tentative D call TRBD1 (6 bases). V was clipped by 4 bases and J by 4 bases, with 10 bases between them. Germline V gene lookup returns CDR1 SGHTA and CDR2 FQGNSA. The CDR3 extends over 14 amino acids.

This clone was picked up a small number of times. This rearrangement joins TRBV14 to TRBJ2-7; D may be TRBD2 (5 bases). Germline CDR1 reads SGHDN; CDR2 reads FVKESK. V was clipped by 0 bases and J by 5 bases, with 14 bases between them. The CDR3 is made up of 15 amino acids. The CDR3 loop reads CASSQERLSLDEQYF. CDR3 coding DNA: TGTGCCAGCAGCCAAGAGCGACTAAGCCTTGACGAGCAGTACTTC.

This clone was seen a few times. The chain is built from TRBV12-3 or TRBV12-4 and TRBJ2-7; tentatively, D is TRBD2 (6 bases). V gave up 7 bases and J gave up 6 bases, with 16 bases separating them. The CDR3 has 13 amino acids. The CDR3 DNA is TGTGCCAGCACGTGGCGGGATGAAGCCGAGCAGTACTTC. This codes for CASTWRDEAEQYF.